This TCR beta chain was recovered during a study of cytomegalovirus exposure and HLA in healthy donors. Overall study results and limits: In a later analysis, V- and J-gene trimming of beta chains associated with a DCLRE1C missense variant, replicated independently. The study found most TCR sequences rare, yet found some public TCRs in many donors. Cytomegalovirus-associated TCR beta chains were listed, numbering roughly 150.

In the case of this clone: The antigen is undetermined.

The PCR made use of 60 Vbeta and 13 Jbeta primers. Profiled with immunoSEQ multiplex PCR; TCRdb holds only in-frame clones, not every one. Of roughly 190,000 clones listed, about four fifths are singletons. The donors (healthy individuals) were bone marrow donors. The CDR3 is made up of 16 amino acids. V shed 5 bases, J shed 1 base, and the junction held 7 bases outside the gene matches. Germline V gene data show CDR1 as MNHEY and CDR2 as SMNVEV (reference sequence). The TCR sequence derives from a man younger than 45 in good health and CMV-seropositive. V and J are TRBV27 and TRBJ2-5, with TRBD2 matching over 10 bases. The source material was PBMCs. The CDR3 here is CASSTVSGGAQETQYF. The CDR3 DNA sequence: TGTGCCAGCAGTACCGTAAGCGGGGGGGCCCAAGAGACCCAGTACTTC.